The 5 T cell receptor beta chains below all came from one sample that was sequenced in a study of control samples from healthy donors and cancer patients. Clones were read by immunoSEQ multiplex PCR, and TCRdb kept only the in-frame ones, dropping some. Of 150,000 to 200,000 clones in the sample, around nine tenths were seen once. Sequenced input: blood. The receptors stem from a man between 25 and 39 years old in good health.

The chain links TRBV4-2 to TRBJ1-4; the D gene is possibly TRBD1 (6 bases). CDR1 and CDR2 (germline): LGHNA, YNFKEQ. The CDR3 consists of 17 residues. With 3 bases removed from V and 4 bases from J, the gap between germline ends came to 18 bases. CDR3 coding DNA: TGTGCCAGCAGCCAGAACCCAGGGGCCGCAGGTAATGAAAAACTGTTTTTT. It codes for CASSQNPGAAGNEKLFF.

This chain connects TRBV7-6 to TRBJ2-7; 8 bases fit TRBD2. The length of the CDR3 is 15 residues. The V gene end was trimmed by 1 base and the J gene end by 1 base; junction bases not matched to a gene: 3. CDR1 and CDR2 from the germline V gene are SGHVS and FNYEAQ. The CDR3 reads CASSLVERESYEQYF. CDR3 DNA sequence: TGTGCCAGCAGCTTAGTGGAGCGGGAGTCCTACGAGCAGTACTTC.

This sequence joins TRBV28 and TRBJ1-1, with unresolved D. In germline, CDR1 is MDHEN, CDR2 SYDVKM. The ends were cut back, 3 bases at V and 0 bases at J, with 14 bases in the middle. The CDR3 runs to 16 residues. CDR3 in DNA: TGTGCCAGCAGTTTGTCGTGGGCGGGGATGAACACTGAAGCTTTCTTT. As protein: CASSLSWAGMNTEAFF.

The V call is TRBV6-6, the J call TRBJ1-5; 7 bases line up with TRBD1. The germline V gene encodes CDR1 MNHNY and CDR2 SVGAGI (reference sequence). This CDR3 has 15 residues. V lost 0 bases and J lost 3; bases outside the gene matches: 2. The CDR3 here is CASSYSGQFNQPQHF. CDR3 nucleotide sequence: TGTGCCAGCAGTTACTCGGGACAGTTCAATCAGCCCCAGCATTTT.

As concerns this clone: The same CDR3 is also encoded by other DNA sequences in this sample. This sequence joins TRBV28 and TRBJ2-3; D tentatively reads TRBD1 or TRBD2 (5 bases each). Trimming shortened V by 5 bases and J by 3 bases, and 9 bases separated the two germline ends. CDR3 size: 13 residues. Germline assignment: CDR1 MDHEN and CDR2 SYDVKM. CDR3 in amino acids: CASSRGGTDTQYF. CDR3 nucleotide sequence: TGTGCCAGCAGTAGGGGCGGGACAGATACGCAGTATTTT.